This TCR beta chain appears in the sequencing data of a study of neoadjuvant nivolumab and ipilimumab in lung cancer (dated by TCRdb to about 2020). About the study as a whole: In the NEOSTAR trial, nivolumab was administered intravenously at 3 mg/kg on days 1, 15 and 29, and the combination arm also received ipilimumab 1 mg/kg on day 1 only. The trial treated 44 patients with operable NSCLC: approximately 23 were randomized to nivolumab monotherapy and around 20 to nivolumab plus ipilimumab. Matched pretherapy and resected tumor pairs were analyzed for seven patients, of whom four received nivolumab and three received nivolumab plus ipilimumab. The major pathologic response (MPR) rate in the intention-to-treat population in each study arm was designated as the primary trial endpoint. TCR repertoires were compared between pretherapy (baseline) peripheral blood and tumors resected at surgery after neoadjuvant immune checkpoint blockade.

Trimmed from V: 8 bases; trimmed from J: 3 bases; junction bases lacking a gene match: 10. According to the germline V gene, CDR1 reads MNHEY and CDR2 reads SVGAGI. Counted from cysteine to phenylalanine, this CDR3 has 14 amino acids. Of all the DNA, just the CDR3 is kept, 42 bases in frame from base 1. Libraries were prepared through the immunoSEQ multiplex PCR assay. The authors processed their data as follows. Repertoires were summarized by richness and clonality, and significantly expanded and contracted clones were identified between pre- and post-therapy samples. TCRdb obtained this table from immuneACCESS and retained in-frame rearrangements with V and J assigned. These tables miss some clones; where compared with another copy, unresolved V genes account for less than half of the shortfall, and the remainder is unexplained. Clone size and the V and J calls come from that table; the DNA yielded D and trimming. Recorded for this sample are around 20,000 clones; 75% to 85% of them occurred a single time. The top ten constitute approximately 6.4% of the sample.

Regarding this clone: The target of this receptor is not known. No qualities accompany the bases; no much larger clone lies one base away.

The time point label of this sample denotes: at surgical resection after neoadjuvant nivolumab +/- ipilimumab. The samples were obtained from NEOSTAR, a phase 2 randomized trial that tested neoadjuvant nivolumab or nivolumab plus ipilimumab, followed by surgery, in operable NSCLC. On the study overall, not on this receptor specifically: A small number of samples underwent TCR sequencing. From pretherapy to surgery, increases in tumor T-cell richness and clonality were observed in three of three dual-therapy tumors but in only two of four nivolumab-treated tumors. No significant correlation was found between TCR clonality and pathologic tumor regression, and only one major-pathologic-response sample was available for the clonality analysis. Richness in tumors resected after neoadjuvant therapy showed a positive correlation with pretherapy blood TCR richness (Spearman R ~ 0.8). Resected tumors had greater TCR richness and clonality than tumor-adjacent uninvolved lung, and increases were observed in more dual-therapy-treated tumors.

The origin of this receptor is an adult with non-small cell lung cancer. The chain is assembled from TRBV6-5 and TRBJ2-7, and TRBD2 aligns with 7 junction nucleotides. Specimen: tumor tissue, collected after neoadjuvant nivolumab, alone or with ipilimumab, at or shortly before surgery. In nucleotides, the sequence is TGTGCCAGCGGCTTACTAGCGCCCCGCTACGAGCAGTACTTC. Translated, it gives CASGLLAPRYEQYF.